The 29 T cell receptor beta chains in this list originate from one sample, sequenced in a study of shared clonotypes between healthy human individuals. Sequencing used immunoSEQ multiplex PCR; TCRdb keeps in-frame clones, though not all of them. The sample has millions of clones, around 94% seen once. Sequenced material: naive CD4+ T cells sorted from blood. Indicated subset: CD45RA+ positively selected. Source of these receptors: a man aged 18 to 29 in good health.

The chain links TRBV10-3 to TRBJ2-3; D remains ambiguous. Trimming removed 2 bases from V and 6 bases from J, with 6 bases in between. This CDR3 spans 12 amino acids. Looked up from germline, CDR1 is ENHRY and CDR2 is SYGVKD. In DNA form, the CDR3 reads TGTGCCATCAGTGAGGTAGGGGATACGCAGTATTTT. It translates to CAISEVGDTQYF.

V is TRBV11-3 and J is TRBJ2-1, with a weak D call TRBD2 (5 bases). The germline V and J ends were trimmed by 0 bases and 7 bases, with 10 bases remaining between them. The germline CDR1 and CDR2 sequences are SGHNT and YENEEA. The CDR3 contains 14 residues. The DNA for the CDR3 is TGTGCCAGCAGCTTAGATGACGGCGGGAATGAGCAGTTCTTC. It codes for CASSLDDGGNEQFF.

V and J are TRBV6-5 and TRBJ1-5; possible D gene TRBD1, 5 bases. The CDR3 sequence is 14 residues long. The V and J ends lost 4 bases and 5 bases respectively, with 12 bases between them. The germline V gene encodes CDR1 MNHEY and CDR2 SVGAGI. The CDR3 loop is CASSSQKGDQPQHF. The CDR3 region has the DNA TGTGCCAGCAGTTCCCAGAAAGGGGATCAGCCCCAGCATTTT.

The chain employs TRBV5-1 and TRBJ1-1; D is ambiguous. V was clipped by 1 base and J by 7 bases, with 14 bases between them. The CDR3 runs 14 residues. From germline, CDR1 is SGHRS and CDR2 YFSETQ. The DNA for the CDR3 is TGCGCCAGCAGCTTGAAATATCCGGAGGGTGAAGCTTTCTTT. Encoded protein: CASSLKYPEGEAFF.

Remarks on this clone: Other DNA sequences of this sample code for an identical CDR3. The J gene is TRBJ1-1, the V gene TRBV7-9; tentative D call: TRBD1 (6 bases). Germline V gene data show CDR1 as SEHNR and CDR2 as FQNEAQ (reference sequence). The CDR3 runs 13 residues. V was clipped by 5 bases and J by 3 bases, with 10 bases between them. CDR3 sequence: CASSLKGDTEAFF. CDR3 in DNA: TGTGCCAGCAGCCTGAAGGGGGACACTGAAGCTTTCTTT. The complete variable domain, with remaining parts taken from reference TRBV7-9 and TRBJ1-1, reads DTGVSQNPRHKITKRGQNVTFRCDPISEHNRLYWYRQTLGQGPEFLTYFQNEAQLEKSRLLSDRFSAERPKGSFSTLEIQRTEQGDSAMYLCASSLKGDTEAFFGQGTRLTVV.

The genes are TRBV28 and TRBJ2-7, with a weak D call TRBD2 (5 bases). Trimming removed 0 bases from V and 2 bases from J, with 8 bases in between. Per germline, CDR1 MDHEN and CDR2 SYDVKM. This CDR3 has 14 amino acids. The CDR3 spells CASSLWDFPYEQYF. CDR3 in DNA: TGTGCCAGCAGTTTATGGGACTTTCCCTACGAGCAGTACTTC.

The chain couples TRBV16 to TRBJ2-5; D unresolved. Between the trimmed V and J ends, which lost 1 base and 0 bases, there was a span of 12 bases. CDR3 length equals 16 residues. Germline V CDR1 and CDR2: KGHSY, FQNENV. The CDR3 here is CASSQWRQANQETQYF. DNA for the CDR3: TGTGCCAGCAGCCAATGGCGTCAGGCTAACCAAGAGACCCAGTACTTC.

The chain recombines TRBV5-1 with TRBJ2-1; 10 nucleotides match TRBD1. The length of the CDR3 is 16 residues. V lost 4 bases, J lost 2 bases, and 6 bases stayed unmatched. Germline values: CDR1 SGHRS, CDR2 YFSETQ. The CDR3 DNA reads as TGCGCCAGCAGCCGACCCGGGACAGGGGCCTACAATGAGCAGTTCTTC. Protein: CASSRPGTGAYNEQFF.

The chain combines TRBV5-6 with TRBJ1-5; 7 bases map to TRBD1. CDR3 size: 14 residues. CDR1 SGHDT and CDR2 YYEEEE come from the germline V gene. Trimming cost V 7 bases and J 3 bases; bases outside gene matches: 7. The CDR3 DNA follows: TGTGCCAGCTTTCCACAGGGGTCCAATCAGCCCCAGCATTTT. Translated, it gives CASFPQGSNQPQHF. The variable domain in full, completed from reference TRBV5-6 and TRBJ1-5, reads DAGVTQSPTHLIKTRGQQVTLRCSPKSGHDTVSWYQQALGQGPQFIFQYYEEEERQRGNFPDRFSGHQFPNYSSELNVNALLLGDSALYLCASFPQGSNQPQHFGDGTRLSIL.

V is TRBV18 and J is TRBJ2-5, with a weak D call TRBD2 (7 bases). The CDR3 is made up of 18 amino acids. Trimming removed 0 bases at V and 2 bases at J, with 19 bases between. Germline V gene sequence: CDR1 KGHSH, CDR2 LQKENI. CDR3 region: CASSPPVGGKGQQETQYF. CDR3 DNA sequence: TGTGCCAGCTCACCACCGGTCGGGGGGAAAGGACAGCAAGAGACCCAGTACTTC.

There are a few counts of this clone. This chain connects TRBV6-5 to TRBJ1-6; D is unresolved. Germline-derived CDR1 and CDR2 are MNHEY and SVGAGI. This CDR3 contains 14 residues. Trimming removed 11 bases at V and 6 bases at J, with 17 bases between. In DNA form, the CDR3 reads TGTGCCGCAGGATTAGGCAGTAGTAATTCACCCCTCCACTTT. Encoded protein: CAAGLGSSNSPLHF.

This clone was seen more than once but under ten times. V and J are TRBV10-3 and TRBJ1-5; D remains ambiguous. The CDR3 runs to 14 residues. Germline V gives CDR1 ENHRY, CDR2 SYGVKD. The V gene lost 5 bases and the J gene lost 0 bases, with 8 bases spanning the gap. Here the CDR3 reads CAISTSVSNQPQHF. The CDR3 nucleotides are TGTGCCATCAGTACGAGCGTTAGCAATCAGCCCCAGCATTTT.

The chain combines TRBV6-5 with TRBJ2-7; 7 nucleotides line up with TRBD1. Per the germline V gene, CDR1 is MNHEY and CDR2 is SVGAGI. There are 14 residues in the CDR3. V lost 6 bases and J lost 1; bases outside the gene matches: 6. In DNA, the CDR3 is TGTGCCAGCAGACACAGGGGTGGGTCCTACGAGCAGTACTTC. It encodes CASRHRGGSYEQYF.

The chain combines TRBV7-2 with TRBJ2-7; D is perhaps TRBD2 (5 bases). V shed 5 bases and J shed 2 bases, with 13 bases lying between them. CDR1 SGHTA and CDR2 FQGNSA come from the germline V gene. The CDR3 spans 14 residues. CDR3 sequence: CASSTLLVPYEQYF. The CDR3 DNA follows: TGTGCCAGCAGCACTTTACTAGTCCCCTACGAGCAGTACTTC.

V gene TRBV29-1 combines with J gene TRBJ2-2, with TRBD2 identical over 13 bases. This CDR3 spans 15 amino acids. Germline CDR1 is SQVTM and CDR2 is ANQGSEA. Unmatched junction bases numbered 7, after V lost 6 bases and J lost 6 bases. The CDR3 DNA sequence: TGCAGCGTCGCCACTAGCGGGGGGGCGTCCGGGGAGCTGTTTTTT. It is translated as CSVATSGGASGELFF.

This rearrangement joins TRBV9 to TRBJ2-7, with a tentative D call TRBD1 (5 bases). V was clipped by 3 bases and J by 2 bases, with 18 bases between them. CDR1 is SGDLS and CDR2 is YYNGEE in the germline V gene. The CDR3 is 16 residues long. The CDR3 DNA sequence: TGTGCCAGCAGCGCCGAGGACATTCCCGCTGCCTACGAGCAGTACTTC. It codes for CASSAEDIPAAYEQYF. Complete variable domain (other parts from reference TRBV9 and TRBJ2-7): DSGVTQTPKHLITATGQRVTLRCSPRSGDLSVYWYQQSLDQGLQFLIQYYNGEERAKGNILERFSAQQFPDLHSELNLSSLELGDSALYFCASSAEDIPAAYEQYFGPGTRLTVT.

J is TRBJ2-7 and V is TRBV5-1, with 12 bases lining up with TRBD2. Germline V gene data show CDR1 as SGHRS and CDR2 as YFSETQ. Trimming removed 4 bases from V and 0 bases from J; junction bases left unmatched: 5. This CDR3 has 16 residues. The CDR3 DNA follows: TGCGCCAGCAGCCCTCGACTAGCGGGGGCCTCCTACGAGCAGTACTTC. This gives the protein CASSPRLAGASYEQYF.

In regard to this clone: At the DNA level, this CDR3 is encoded by other sequences in the same sample as well. The rearrangement joins TRBV27 to TRBJ1-1; D gene unclear. The CDR3 consists of 12 residues. The germline V and J ends were trimmed by 2 bases and 2 bases, with 3 bases remaining between them. Germline CDR1 MNHEY, CDR2 SMNVEV (reference sequence). The CDR3 DNA reads as TGTGCCAGCAGTTTAGGTAACACTGAAGCTTTCTTT. Residues: CASSLGNTEAFF.

This clone was found once. The V and J genes are TRBV5-1 and TRBJ2-1; TRBD1 matches at 7 bases. This CDR3 has 15 amino acids. Germline V lookup: CDR1 SGHRS, CDR2 YFSETQ. Trimming removed 0 bases from V and 7 bases from J; junction bases left unmatched: 7. The CDR3 reads CASSLGWTGGNEQFF. In DNA form, the CDR3 reads TGCGCCAGCAGCTTGGGTTGGACAGGAGGAAATGAGCAGTTCTTC.

V usage is TRBV7-2 and J usage is TRBJ2-7; D is unresolved. This CDR3 spans 13 amino acids. In germline, CDR1 is SGHTA, CDR2 FQGNSA. Trimming pared 6 bases from V and 3 bases from J, leaving 12 bases between. The CDR3 bases are TGTGCCAGCAGTTCCCGGCTCCTCTACGAGCAGTACTTC. Its translation: CASSSRLLYEQYF.

The chain couples TRBV27 to TRBJ1-2; the D gene is possibly TRBD1 (5 bases). CDR1 and CDR2 from the germline V gene are MNHEY and SMNVEV (reference sequence). V was pared by 5 bases and J by 6 bases, with 19 bases between. This CDR3 comprises 15 residues. CDR3 bases: TGTGCCAGCAGTCCGACAGTTTCAACCCCTCATGGCTACACCTTC. It codes for CASSPTVSTPHGYTF.

The chain links TRBV5-5 to TRBJ2-3; D ambiguous. Trimming left V 6 bases short and J 0 bases short, with 14 bases between. Germline CDR1 SGHKS, CDR2 YYEKEE (reference sequence). CDR3 length: 15 amino acids. CDR3 DNA sequence: TGTGCCAGCACCTCCTGGGGTGCCAGCACAGATACGCAGTATTTT. The encoded protein is CASTSWGASTDTQYF. The full variable domain, in which reference TRBV5-5 and TRBJ2-3 provide the parts outside the CDR3, is DAGVTQSPTHLIKTRGQQVTLRCSPISGHKSVSWYQQVLGQGPQFIFQYYEKEERGRGNFPDRFSARQFPNYSSELNVNALLLGDSALYLCASTSWGASTDTQYFGPGTRLTVL.

J is TRBJ1-4 and V is TRBV5-1; TRBD1 matches 7 bases. The CDR3 consists of 15 residues. The V segment lost 4 bases and the J segment 3 bases; nucleotides outside the gene matches: 6. Per the germline V gene, CDR1 is SGHRS and CDR2 is YFSETQ. CDR3 sequence (DNA): TGCGCCAGCAGCCAGACAGGGTCAGCTAATGAAAAACTGTTTTTT. It specifies CASSQTGSANEKLFF.

This clone was counted once. Other DNA sequences in this sample translate to the same CDR3. The V and J genes are TRBV5-1 and TRBJ2-1; a weak D match, TRBD1 (5 bases). The V gene lost 3 bases and the J gene lost 8 bases, with 9 bases spanning the gap. The CDR3 length is 12 residues. Germline CDR1 is SGHRS and CDR2 is YFSETQ. The CDR3 sequence: CASSSQGYEQFF. CDR3 nucleotide sequence: TGCGCCAGCAGCTCCCAGGGCTATGAGCAGTTCTTC. Complete variable domain (other parts from reference TRBV5-1 and TRBJ2-1): KAGVTQTPRYLIKTRGQQVTLSCSPISGHRSVSWYQQTPGQGLQFLFEYFSETQRNKGNFPGRFSGRQFSNSRSEMNVSTLELGDSALYLCASSSQGYEQFFGPGTRLTVL.

The chain has TRBV11-2 and TRBJ2-1; D gene uncertain. The germline V gene has CDR1 SGHAT and CDR2 FQNNGV. This CDR3 comprises 16 residues. V dropped 1 base and J dropped 9 bases, with 19 bases sitting between them. The CDR3 region is CASSLVVPPKVGEQFF. In DNA, the CDR3 is TGTGCCAGCAGCTTAGTGGTCCCCCCCAAAGTCGGTGAGCAGTTCTTC.

The chain recombines TRBV11-2 with TRBJ2-1, with 9 bases matching TRBD2. The length of the CDR3 is 15 residues. Looked up from germline, CDR1 is SGHAT and CDR2 is FQNNGV. V trimming: 1 base; J trimming: 8 bases; junction bases outside the gene matches: 6. This CDR3 is CASSLVAGESHEQFF. The CDR3 nucleotides are TGTGCCAGCAGCTTAGTAGCGGGAGAGTCACATGAGCAGTTCTTC.

The rearrangement links TRBV9 to TRBJ1-1; D is undetermined. V was shortened by 0 bases and J by 6 bases, with 15 bases between the two germline ends. Germline V CDR1 and CDR2: SGDLS, YYNGEE. This CDR3 is 15 amino acids long. The CDR3 DNA is TGTGCCAGCAGCGTAGGACCGGGGTTTGCGGCTGAAGCTTTCTTT. Its protein is CASSVGPGFAAEAFF. The entire variable domain, with the rest obtained from reference TRBV9 and TRBJ1-1, is as follows: DSGVTQTPKHLITATGQRVTLRCSPRSGDLSVYWYQQSLDQGLQFLIQYYNGEERAKGNILERFSAQQFPDLHSELNLSSLELGDSALYFCASSVGPGFAAEAFFGQGTRLTVV.

This clone was seen only once. The genes are TRBV9 and TRBJ1-1; unclear D gene. The V and J ends lost 4 bases and 1 base respectively, with 20 bases between them. The germline gives CDR1 SGDLS, CDR2 YYNGEE. This CDR3 contains 17 residues. CDR3 sequence (DNA): TGTGCCAGCAGCCCCGCTCAGAGGCAGGTCCAGAACACTGAAGCTTTCTTT. Its translation is CASSPAQRQVQNTEAFF.

V usage is TRBV7-3 and J usage is TRBJ2-7; 10 bases are a match to TRBD1. J gave up 5 bases and V 3 bases, and 10 bases lay outside the gene matches. CDR3 length: 16 residues. From germline, CDR1 is SGHTA and CDR2 FQGTGA. CDR3 loop: CASSFSGQGIIDEQYF. The CDR3, as DNA: TGTGCCAGCAGCTTTTCGGGACAGGGGATTATCGACGAGCAGTACTTC.